This T cell receptor beta chain was captured by sequencing in a study of CXCR3-negative and CXCR3-positive naive CD8 T cells. General study findings and limits: In naive cells, CXCR3-negative and CXCR3-positive subsets had similar TRBV-TRBJ usage; memory cells differed. Naive subsets showed comparable surface CD5, and TCR interaction strength was also inferred from TRB CDR3 physicochemistry. Naive subsets were similarly diverse, while memory CD8+ repertoires were much less diverse.

Germline lookup yields CDR1 MGHDK and CDR2 SYGVNS. The CDR3 contains 19 residues. Approximately 320,000 cells per CD8+ T cell subset were flow-sorted in triplicate. Comment on this clonotype: Its matching antigen is unknown.

The TRB cDNA libraries were prepared by 5' RACE with UMI labels. TCRdb re-called the 5' RACE reads; one entry per CDR3 protein, DNA not given. This table holds around 40,000 distinct CDR3 sequences. This receptor was obtained from a human donor in good health. Some clones in this sample may be carry-over from other donors' samples. The sample taken for sequencing was memory CD8+ T cells from blood. The chain uses TRBV25-1 and TRBJ2-5; the TCRdb call, TRBD2, lacks DNA for checking. CDR3: CASSEYGLAGDRTQETQYF.